What follows describes a single T cell receptor beta chain. Germline V gives CDR1 SGHVS, CDR2 FQNEAQ. V lost 1 base and J lost 8, with 11 bases in between. The CDR3 is 13 amino acids. The protocol was immunoSEQ multiplex PCR, while the TCRdb copy is restricted to in-frame clones and leaves out a portion. The data hold under 200,000 clones, with 91% observed a single time. This sample is part of a study of T cell responses to AZD1222 COVID-19 vaccine. This chain uses TRBV7-8 with TRBJ1-2; D is unclear. The sequence was obtained from an adult in good health. Sequences were derived from peripheral blood, sampled on day 0 of AZD1222 vaccination. The CDR3, as DNA: TGTGCCAGCAGCTTAGGACCGCCGGGGGGCTACACCTTC. Protein: CASSLGPPGGYTF.